Each of the 25 T cell receptor beta chains below was sequenced from the same sample in a study of response to subunit inactivated influenza vaccine. MiXCR, run by TCRdb on the RT-PCR reads, gives a single entry per CDR3 protein. The repertoire holds fewer than 750,000 distinct CDR3 sequences, with roughly 15% as singletons. The input for sequencing was PBMCs from blood, taken 11 to 12 days after vaccination. The receptor source for this set is a man aged 50-59 years who received an inactivated influenza vaccine.

The chain uses TRBV30 and TRBJ1-1; D unresolved. Germline lookup yields CDR1 GTSNPN and CDR2 SVGIG (reference sequence). The CDR3 totals 12 residues. V was pared by 4 bases and J by 1 base, with 7 bases between. For the CDR3, the DNA is TGTGCCTGGAAGAGGCAGAACACTGAAGCTTTCTTT. Translation: CAWKRQNTEAFF.

This clonotype occurred many times. The chain combines TRBV10-3 with TRBJ2-2; D ambiguous. Deletions cut 3 bases from V and 0 bases from J, with 11 bases between. Germline CDR1 ENHRY, CDR2 SYGVKD. CDR3 length: 16 amino acids. In nucleotides, the CDR3 is TGTGCCATCAGTGAACTCGCTTCCGCGAACACCGGGGAGCTGTTTTTT. This gives the protein CAISELASANTGELFF.

This clonotype has only a few counts. The genes are TRBV12-3 or TRBV12-4 and TRBJ1-3; a possible D gene is TRBD1 (5 bases). The CDR3 has 14 amino acids. The ends were cut back, 3 bases at V and 1 base at J, with 7 bases in the middle. The CDR3 DNA reads as TGTGCCAGCAGTTTGCGACAGTCTGGAAACACCATATATTTT. Its translation is CASSLRQSGNTIYF.

The DNA for the CDR3 is TGTGCCAGCAGCTTGGGGAAAGCTTTCTTT. This sequence encodes CASSLGKAFF. This rearrangement joins TRBV12-3 or TRBV12-4 to TRBJ1-1; D uncertain. V was cut by 6 bases and J by 9 bases, with 8 bases left in between. The CDR3 length is 10 residues.

This clonotype was counted at least ten times. The chain is built from TRBV20-1 and TRBJ2-1; 9 bases are shared with TRBD2. V lost 1 base, J lost 5 bases, and 3 bases stayed unmatched. The germline CDR1 and CDR2 sequences are DFQATT and SNEGSKA (reference sequence). The CDR3 is 14 amino acids. CDR3 bases: TGCAGTGCTAGAGGTCTAGCGGGGAACAATGAGCAGTTCTTC. Residues: CSARGLAGNNEQFF.

The rearrangement links TRBV7-9 to TRBJ1-1, with 10 bases fitting TRBD1. The V segment lost 10 bases and the J segment 7 bases; nucleotides outside the gene matches: 15. The CDR3 contains 15 residues. Germline lookup yields CDR1 SEHNR and CDR2 FQNEAQ (reference sequence). In nucleotides, the CDR3 is TGTGCCATTACGGGACAGGGGTCCCGGGGCTTTGAAGCTTTCTTT. Protein: CAITGQGSRGFEAFF. The whole variable domain, remainder taken from reference TRBV7-9 and TRBJ1-1, is DTGVSQNPRHKITKRGQNVTFRCDPISEHNRLYWYRQTLGQGPEFLTYFQNEAQLEKSRLLSDRFSAERPKGSFSTLEIQRTEQGDSAMYLCAITGQGSRGFEAFFGQGTRLTVV.

V and J are TRBV29-1 and TRBJ2-3, with D possibly matching TRBD2 (6 bases). Trimming pared 3 bases from V and 4 bases from J, leaving 17 bases between. Germline CDR1 SQVTM, CDR2 ANQGSEA. The CDR3 contains 15 residues. The CDR3 DNA sequence: TGCAGCGTTGAGGTGGCGGGAAGAAACCCAGATACGCAGTATTTT. Translated: CSVEVAGRNPDTQYF.

This clonotype was detected only a few times. The chain couples TRBV12-3 or TRBV12-4 to TRBJ1-2; D unclear. The CDR3 is 13 residues long. Trimming cost V 7 bases and J 2 bases, with 11 bases left between them. CDR3 DNA sequence: TGTGCCAGCACTCCTTGGCTAAACTATGGCTACACCTTC. Translating it yields CASTPWLNYGYTF.

This clonotype was picked up many times. The chain carries TRBV12-3 or TRBV12-4 and TRBJ1-1; D might be TRBD1 (6 bases). The CDR3 length is 11 residues. Trimming removed 6 bases at V and 10 bases at J, with 12 bases between. CDR3 protein: CASRSTGPAFF. CDR3 sequence (DNA): TGTGCCAGCAGGTCGACAGGACCAGCTTTCTTT.

The V and J genes are TRBV5-1 and TRBJ1-1; D is unclear. The CDR3 has 16 amino acids. The germline V gene has CDR1 SGHRS and CDR2 YFSETQ. The V end was cut by 2 bases, the J end by 3 bases, with 17 bases between. CDR3 bases: TGCGCCAGCAGCTTCGGAGGCTCACGCGGGTACACTGAAGCTTTCTTT. This sequence encodes CASSFGGSRGYTEAFF.

This clonotype was seen only a few times. V usage is TRBV12-3 or TRBV12-4 and J usage is TRBJ1-3; TRBD1 matches at 7 bases. V shed 5 bases, J shed 0 bases, and the junction held 4 bases outside the gene matches. The CDR3 spans 15 residues. In nucleotides, the CDR3 is TGTGCCAGCAGTCCCCGGGACAGCTCTGGAAACACCATATATTTT. Amino acids: CASSPRDSSGNTIYF.

This chain joins TRBV27 and TRBJ2-3; D call uncertain. This CDR3 is built from 15 residues. Between the trimmed V and J ends, which lost 3 bases and 4 bases, there was a span of 14 bases. Germline loops: CDR1 MNHEY, CDR2 SMNVEV (reference sequence). Here the CDR3 reads CASSFWGAVSDTQYF. The DNA of the CDR3 is TGTGCCAGCAGTTTCTGGGGTGCGGTTTCAGATACGCAGTATTTT.

This clonotype was recorded a few times. The CDR3 region is CASSGDTYEQYF. In DNA form, the CDR3 reads TGTGCCAGCAGTGGGGACACTTACGAGCAGTACTTC. The rearrangement links TRBV2 to TRBJ2-7, with D tentatively TRBD1 (6 bases). Per the germline V gene, CDR1 is SNHLY and CDR2 is FYNNEI. CDR3 length: 12 residues. The V and J ends lost 4 bases and 4 bases respectively, with 8 bases between them.

This clonotype was seen a few times. V is TRBV6-5 and J is TRBJ2-7, with D perhaps TRBD1 or TRBD2 (5 bases each). Germline V lookup: CDR1 MNHEY, CDR2 SVGAGI. Trimming pared 1 base from V and 8 bases from J, leaving 6 bases between. This CDR3 region has 11 residues. CDR3 bases: TGTGCCAGCAGTTACTGGGACCAGCAGTACTTC. Protein sequence: CASSYWDQQYF.

This clonotype appeared a few times. The chain joins TRBV6-2 or TRBV6-3 to TRBJ2-7; TRBD1 agrees at 10 bases. This CDR3 region has 14 residues. The germline gives CDR1 MNHEY, CDR2 SVGEGT. V was pared by 6 bases and J by 6 bases, with 8 bases of the junction left unmatched. The CDR3 DNA reads as TGTGCCAGCAGCAAAGACGGGACAGGGGCCGAGCAGTACTTC. This gives the protein CASSKDGTGAEQYF.

This clonotype has only a few counts. The rearrangement links TRBV5-1 to TRBJ1-1; maybe TRBD1 (5 bases). Trimming took off 6 bases at V and 11 bases at J, with 20 bases between the two ends. CDR3 size: 13 residues. CDR1 SGHRS and CDR2 YFSETQ come from the germline V gene. CDR3 in DNA: TGCGCCAGCACCCCGGAGGGGCTTCTCCCTGCTTTCTTT. This gives the protein CASTPEGLLPAFF.

Only a few counts were recorded for this clonotype. This rearrangement joins TRBV12-5 to TRBJ1-1, with D unclear. The V gene lost 1 base and the J gene lost 3 bases, with 3 bases spanning the gap. Germline CDR1 LGHNT, CDR2 FRNRAP. There are 12 residues in the CDR3. CDR3 sequence (DNA): TGTGCTAGTGGTTTGGGTGACACTGAAGCTTTCTTT. It translates to CASGLGDTEAFF.

This clonotype was recorded a few times. The chain employs TRBV6-2 or TRBV6-3 and TRBJ2-7, with 9 bases that match TRBD2. V lost 0 bases and J lost 2; bases outside the gene matches: 5. CDR3 length equals 16 residues. The germline CDR1 and CDR2 sequences are MNHEY and SVGEGT. CDR3 in amino acids: CASSYSTAGGPYEQYF. The CDR3 DNA sequence: TGTGCCAGCAGTTACTCGACCGCGGGAGGGCCCTACGAGCAGTACTTC.

This clonotype was detected ten times or more. The chain carries TRBV20-1 and TRBJ2-5; no clear D. The length of the CDR3 is 17 residues. Trimming pared 2 bases from V and 2 bases from J, leaving 21 bases between. Germline assignment: CDR1 DFQATT and CDR2 SNEGSKA (reference sequence). DNA for the CDR3: TGCAGTGCTAGATCCCCGGCCCACTTTGAGGAGCAAGAGACCCAGTACTTC. This encodes CSARSPAHFEEQETQYF.

The gene calls are TRBV29-1 and TRBJ2-1; 8 nucleotides agree with TRBD1. This CDR3 has 13 residues. After removal of 7 bases from V and 3 bases from J, the junction contained 5 bases not matched to a gene. Germline V CDR1 and CDR2: SQVTM, ANQGSEA. The CDR3 nucleotides are TGCAGCGGATTTGACAGGGGCTACAATGAGCAGTTCTTC. It encodes CSGFDRGYNEQFF.

This chain uses TRBV20-1 with TRBJ2-7; D gene unclear. Germline values: CDR1 DFQATT, CDR2 SNEGSKA (reference sequence). CDR3 length: 13 residues. V shed 1 base and J shed 0 bases, with 7 bases lying between them. The CDR3 bases are TGCAGTGCTAGAGGTTCAAGCTCCTACGAGCAGTACTTC. Its translation: CSARGSSSYEQYF.

In this sample, this clonotype turned up a few times. V gene TRBV6-4 combines with J gene TRBJ2-2; D might be TRBD1 (6 bases). The V and J ends lost 9 bases and 0 bases respectively, with 11 bases between them. Germline assignment: CDR1 MRHNA and CDR2 SNTAGT. This CDR3 is 14 amino acids long. DNA of the CDR3: TGTGCCAGTAGACAGGAGGCGAACACCGGGGAGCTGTTTTTT. This encodes CASRQEANTGELFF.

V and J are TRBV18 and TRBJ1-1; D not certain. The germline V and J ends were trimmed by 4 bases and 1 base, with 10 bases remaining between them. This CDR3 region has 14 residues. From germline, CDR1 is KGHSH and CDR2 LQKENI. In DNA, the CDR3 is TGTGCCAGCTCACAGCGAGACCAGAACACTGAAGCTTTCTTT. Encoded protein: CASSQRDQNTEAFF.

This clonotype was counted only a few times. The chain carries TRBV12-3 or TRBV12-4 and TRBJ2-7; D gene unclear. This CDR3 has 14 amino acids. Trimming removed 1 base from V and 2 bases from J, with 9 bases in between. The CDR3 region is CASSLGVSPYEQYF. CDR3 nucleotides: TGTGCCAGCAGTTTAGGTGTCTCCCCCTACGAGCAGTACTTC.

The rearrangement links TRBV7-2 to TRBJ1-1; D is perhaps TRBD1 (6 bases). This CDR3 has 16 amino acids. V lost 5 bases, J lost 0 bases, and 16 bases lay in between. CDR1 and CDR2 (germline): SGHTA, FQGNSA. CDR3 bases: TGTGCCAGCAGCCTATTAGGGGGAAATCTGAACACTGAAGCTTTCTTT. Amino acid sequence: CASSLLGGNLNTEAFF.